This TCR beta chain comes out of a study of PD-1 blockade in classical Hodgkin lymphoma. Study-level background: A 3 mg/kg intravenous dose of nivolumab was received by patients every 2 weeks.

Relapse was seen in all patients after autologous stem cell transplantation, and brentuximab vedotin exposure was variable. Best outcomes ranged across complete response, partial response and progressive disease. TCRdb's copy holds only in-frame clones and misses some; the assay was immunoSEQ multiplex PCR. The sample contains 84,000 or so clones, 80% to 95% of which appear only once. This clone was detected only a few times. The clonotype comes from a human donor with classical Hodgkin lymphoma. The specimen comprised peripheral blood mononuclear cells (PBMCs), sampled before the second cycle of nivolumab.

The CDR3: CASSHRTGAYEQYF. Written as DNA, the CDR3 is TGCGCCAGCAGCCATAGGACAGGGGCCTACGAGCAGTACTTC. The chain couples TRBV4-1 to TRBJ2-7, with 9 bases matching TRBD1. Trimming at V came to 3 bases and at J to 2 bases, leaving 2 bases not matched to a gene. Germline CDR1 and CDR2: MGHRA and YSYEKL. This CDR3 has 14 residues.